This T cell receptor (beta chain) was profiled in a study of OX40 agonist ivuxolimab in advanced cancers. Study-level information: Ivuxolimab, an agonist antibody against OX40 (CD134), was given to patients.

CDR3 length: 15 amino acids. With 3 bases clipped from V and 3 bases from J, the junction kept 8 bases outside the gene matches. Germline lookup yields CDR1 SGHDT and CDR2 YYEEEE. This clone has a handful of counts. Its antigen is not known. Profiled with immunoSEQ multiplex PCR; TCRdb holds only in-frame clones, not every one. The data hold just over 50,000 clones, with 88% observed a single time. Broader study findings: By week 6 at 0.1 to 3.0 mg/kg, blood CD4+ and CD8+ T cells had expanded clonally.

People who had autoimmune disease history or systemic immunosuppression were excluded. On cycle 4 day 1 and cycle 7 day 1, as well as at baseline, blood was sampled. This TCR was sampled from an adult with an advanced solid tumor such as melanoma, head and neck, liver or kidney cancer. The source was CD4+ or CD8+ T cells sorted from blood, collected in a trial of the OX40 agonist ivuxolimab. The gene calls are TRBV5-6 and TRBJ2-7, with 8 bases lining up with TRBD1. CDR3 bases: TGTGCCAGCAGCTCCCTAGGACAGGGAGTCTACGAGCAGTACTTC. It encodes CASSSLGQGVYEQYF.